The T cell receptor beta chain under discussion was sequenced for a study of molecular identifiers for immune sequencing clone quantification. About this clonotype: A read error may explain this, as a much larger clone is one base away.

A single record per CDR3 protein comes from TCRdb applying MiXCR to the PCR reads. The profile shows about 70,000 distinct CDR3 sequences, 15% to 20% of them singletons. This TCR derives from a human donor in good health. Some libraries in this study had Jurkat cell RNA spiked in. The sequencing sample was made of naive CD8+ T cells from blood, with Jurkat cell RNA spiked in. Subset here: FACS-sorted CD8+CD4-CCR7+CD45RA+ naive T cells.

DNA for the CDR3: TGCAGCGTTGAATCCCAGACCCTGTACTTC. Amino acid sequence: CSVESQTLYF. The chain carries TRBV29-1 and TRBJ2-5, with D hard to call. This CDR3 is 10 amino acids long. In germline, CDR1 is SQVTM, CDR2 ANQGSEA.